This T cell receptor (beta chain) was profiled in a study of CD8+ T cells in alopecia areata. In the study overall: Treated patients were given 5 to 10 mg oral tofacitinib twice daily. Findings of the study overall: Because one nonresponder was included, the link of baseline CD8+ expansion to response is considered uncertain.

Germline V CDR1 and CDR2: LNHDA, SQIVND (reference sequence). The CDR3 is made up of 14 amino acids. Between the trimmed V and J ends, which lost 3 bases and 6 bases, there was a span of 14 bases. The authors extracted RNA and reverse transcribed it into cDNA as the sequencing template. Here immunoSEQ multiplex PCR was the method, and the copy in TCRdb shows in-frame clones only, minus some. The table has about 210,000 clones, more than 60% seen once. Described treatment: oral pan-JAK inhibitor, 5-10 mg twice daily. Comments on this clone: Its antigen is not known.

The sample here was CD4+ T cells sorted from blood, taken at week 44, from a patient treated with tofacitinib. This clonotype originated in a human donor with alopecia areata. The chain is built from TRBV19 and TRBJ1-2; the D gene is possibly TRBD1 (6 bases). The DNA of the CDR3 is TGTGCCAGTAGTATCCGGGGGCGGACTCATGGCTACACCTTC. Amino acids: CASSIRGRTHGYTF. Full variable domain (rest looked up from reference TRBV19 and TRBJ1-2): DGGITQSPKYLFRKEGQNVTLSCEQNLNHDAMYWYRQDPGQGLRLIYYSQIVNDFQKGDIAEGYSVSREKKESFPLTVTSAQKNPTAFYLCASSIRGRTHGYTFGSGTRLTVV.